These T cell receptor beta chains were read from a single sample in a study of cytomegalovirus exposure and HLA in healthy donors. Profiling relied on immunoSEQ multiplex PCR, and the TCRdb table lists in-frame clones only, not all of them. The repertoire includes under 200,000 clones, almost 85% of them detected once, and 2% to 2.5% sits in the top ten. Sequencing was performed on PBMCs. The source of these receptors is a woman between 50 and 59 years old in good health and CMV-seronegative. CDR3s leave out the opening cysteine and the closing phenylalanine or tryptophan. Some rows mark clone size as missing; the rest say once, few, many or name a class of expanded clone.

v_gene	abundance	CDR3aa
TRBV6-5	-	ASSYSFLRHTGELF
TRBV4-1	-	ASSQSGTGEKRPQH
TRBV7-6	-	ASSLGELSGNTIY
TRBV27	-	ASSLGGPSYEQY
TRBV15	-	ATSREDSRNQPQH
TRBV27	-	ASSLTSDRGRWGYT
TRBV5-6	few	ASSSNRGLSTDTQY
TRBV13	-	ASSFSTGSAGTEAF
TRBV27	-	ASSSGLAGNNEQF
TRBV27	few	ASSFRTSGREETQY
TRBV7-9	-	ASSLGRGSPNTGELF
TRBV15	-	ATSRVASANEKLF
TRBV27	-	ASSLAGGAGELF
TRBV19	-	ASTYPRSIGQNYGYT
TRBV6-1	-	ASSEAGGRDYNEQF
TRBV5-1	-	ASSPTGAGYGYT
TRBV28	-	AVGSNYGYT
TRBV5-1	-	ASSLQAGEAF
TRBV5-4	-	ASSRDRGIEKLF
TRBV2	-	ASSDGQLSNQPQH
TRBV9	-	ASSAAGTGALEQY
TRBV19	-	ASSIDYDRSYEQY
TRBV19	few	ASSASGSIEQY
TRBV28	-	ASRPPGQGYEQY
TRBV21-1	-	ASSKEGLAGVLIADTQY
TRBV5-1	-	ASGSWGGSNEQY
TRBV27	-	ASSLLQAGNEQF
TRBV5-1	few	ASSLAGTQFGEQF
TRBV19	-	ASSLDIAYEQY
TRBV7-8	-	ASSPGQGTGSNEKLF
TRBV6-5	few	ASHLNRGYTEAF
TRBV7-2	-	ASSPRGESGELF
TRBV6-6	-	ASSTTGDTAYEQY
TRBV2	-	ASSTRGQGNQPQH
TRBV5-1	once	ASSLGGNTEAF
TRBV27	-	ASSILRAGIAGANVLT
TRBV5-1	-	ASSFSGGPEEQY
TRBV9	-	ASSPRGPYGYT
TRBV19	few	ASSMGTGATDIQY
TRBV15	once	ATSSERESHNEQF
TRBV9	-	ASSVGTSGVNEQF
TRBV7-2	few	ASSFEGLNTEAF
TRBV4-1	-	ASSEDLGQAAGANVLT
TRBV29-1	-	SVRQVNTEAF
TRBV19	-	ASSIDTVSSYNEQF
TRBV11-3	-	ASSLGASGRAWSFNEQF
TRBV6-8	few	ASRATGAPTDTQY
TRBV6-1	-	ASSESRNSNQPQH